These 20 T cell receptor beta chains were sequenced from one sample in a study of blood T cell repertoires in COVID-19. Clones were sequenced by immunoSEQ multiplex PCR, and TCRdb holds only the in-frame ones, with some missing. The repertoire consists of about 210,000 clones, with about 87% occurring once and the leading ten covering about 9.3%. The sequenced material came from PBMCs or T cells enriched from blood (not recorded which). The receptors were sampled from a man younger than 35 with acute COVID-19.

The rearrangement links TRBV14 to TRBJ2-5; 7 bases align to TRBD1. The CDR3 spans 15 residues. The trim removed 1 base at V and 5 bases at J, leaving 7 bases unmatched. CDR1 SGHDN and CDR2 FVKESK come from the germline V gene. CDR3 sequence (DNA): TGTGCCAGCAGCCAAGCCCTGACAGGGATCGAGACCCAGTACTTC. Its protein product is CASSQALTGIETQYF.

The chain recombines TRBV19 with TRBJ1-4; 8 bases align to TRBD1. Germline V lookup: CDR1 LNHDA, CDR2 SQIVND (reference sequence). CDR3 length: 16 amino acids. Losses at the gene ends were 8 bases for V and 5 bases for J; bases not matched to a gene: 13. DNA for the CDR3: TGTGCCAGTGTTGGACAGGGCCCACCTTTGAATGAAAAACTGTTTTTT. It codes for CASVGQGPPLNEKLFF.

The chain carries TRBV19 and TRBJ2-2; 9 nucleotides line up with TRBD1. The germline V gene encodes CDR1 LNHDA and CDR2 SQIVND (reference sequence). After removal of 5 bases from V and 7 bases from J, the junction contained 11 bases not matched to a gene. The CDR3 totals 16 residues. In nucleotides, the CDR3 is TGTGCCAGTAGTCAAACCGGGACAGGGTTAATCGGGGAGCTGTTTTTT. This gives the protein CASSQTGTGLIGELFF.

This sequence joins TRBV28 and TRBJ1-2; D call uncertain. This CDR3 has 14 residues. Trimming removed 6 bases from V and 3 bases from J, with 14 bases in between. In germline, CDR1 is MDHEN, CDR2 SYDVKM. The CDR3 DNA reads as TGTGCCAGCAGCTCCCAAGGTGCGGACTATGGCTACACCTTC. Its protein product is CASSSQGADYGYTF.

The rearrangement links TRBV18 to TRBJ1-1; D not resolved. V gave up 3 bases and J gave up 2 bases, with 19 bases separating them. This CDR3 contains 17 residues. CDR1 and CDR2 from the germline V gene are KGHSH and LQKENI. The DNA for the CDR3 is TGTGCCAGCTCACCTTCAAGACACCGAGTTTCTAACACTGAAGCTTTCTTT. This encodes CASSPSRHRVSNTEAFF.

The gene calls are TRBV29-1 and TRBJ1-1; the match to TRBD1 covers 7 bases. This CDR3 has 12 residues. The trim removed 7 bases at V and 6 bases at J, leaving 8 bases unmatched. The germline CDR1 and CDR2 sequences are SQVTM and ANQGSEA. CDR3 in DNA: TGCAGCGCCCGACAGGGCGACGCTGAAGCTTTCTTT. Its translation is CSARQGDAEAFF.

The V and J genes are TRBV27 and TRBJ2-7, with 10 nucleotides matching TRBD2. The CDR3 totals 15 residues. Germline CDR1 is MNHEY and CDR2 is SMNVEV (reference sequence). The V and J ends lost 5 bases and 0 bases, in that order; junction bases with no gene match: 4. The CDR3 DNA reads TGTGCCAGCAGTAAATCTAGCGGGGGCTCCTACGAGCAGTACTTC. Residues: CASSKSSGGSYEQYF.

J is TRBJ2-2 and V is TRBV15, with a weak D call TRBD1 (6 bases). Trimming stripped 8 bases from V and 4 bases from J, with 20 bases between. Germline V lookup: CDR1 LNHNV, CDR2 YYDKDF (reference sequence). The CDR3 contains 16 residues. The CDR3 protein is CATRLRRQVGTGELFF. DNA of the CDR3: TGTGCCACCCGATTGCGCAGACAGGTGGGCACCGGGGAGCTGTTTTTT.

The CDR3 DNA is TGTGCCACCAGTGATAACGTCCTAGGGGCGCTTCACTCCTACAATGAGCAGTTCTTC. Translating it yields CATSDNVLGALHSYNEQFF. The chain links TRBV24-1 to TRBJ2-1, with D possibly matching TRBD1 (5 bases). CDR1 is KGHDR and CDR2 is SFDVKD in the germline V gene. Trimming removed 3 bases from V and 0 bases from J, with 20 bases in between. CDR3 length: 19 amino acids.

This sequence joins TRBV6-5 and TRBJ2-1; D is perhaps TRBD2 (6 bases). Germline CDR1 is MNHEY and CDR2 is SVGAGI. Deletions cut 4 bases from V and 2 bases from J, with 15 bases between. CDR3 length equals 16 residues. CDR3 in DNA: TGTGCCAGCAGTTTGTCGGGACTCCAGACCTACAATGAGCAGTTCTTC. As protein: CASSLSGLQTYNEQFF.

The chain employs TRBV6-2 or TRBV6-3 and TRBJ2-1; 11 bases fit TRBD2. Per the germline V gene, CDR1 is MNHEY and CDR2 is SVGEGT. The CDR3 totals 17 residues. V gave up 0 bases and J gave up 4 bases; unmatched junction bases: 5. The CDR3 protein is CASSYSITSGGYNEQFF. CDR3 nucleotides: TGTGCCAGCAGTTACTCGATTACTAGCGGGGGATACAATGAGCAGTTCTTC.

The chain carries TRBV28 and TRBJ2-7, with 7 bases that match TRBD2. Germline values: CDR1 MDHEN, CDR2 SYDVKM. This CDR3 region has 15 residues. Unmatched junction bases numbered 10, after V lost 8 bases and J lost 0 bases. The CDR3 bases are TGTGCCAGCCACCGGGGAGGGGAAAGCTCCTACGAGCAGTACTTC. It encodes CASHRGGESSYEQYF.

In regard to this clone: An end of the junction does not agree with germline; a read error may underlie this. The chain has TRBV7-2 and TRBJ2-1, with TRBD1 as a possible D gene (6 bases). Germline-derived CDR1 and CDR2 are SGHTA and FQGNSA. The CDR3 length is 12 residues. The CDR3 protein is CASSKDSLELFF. The CDR3 coding sequence is TGTGCCAGCAGCAAGGACAGCCTCGAGCTGTTCTTC.

The rearrangement joins TRBV28 to TRBJ2-7, with TRBD1 as a possible D gene (5 bases). CDR1 and CDR2 (germline): MDHEN, SYDVKM. Trimming took off 2 bases at V and 3 bases at J, with 8 bases between the two ends. This CDR3 has 13 amino acids. Here the CDR3 reads CASSLRQGYEQYF. CDR3 nucleotide sequence: TGTGCCAGCAGTTTACGGCAGGGCTACGAGCAGTACTTC.

The rearrangement joins TRBV30 to TRBJ1-2, with no clear D. Germline V gene sequence: CDR1 GTSNPN, CDR2 SVGIG (reference sequence). The CDR3 consists of 12 residues. Trimming removed 2 bases from V and 8 bases from J, with 12 bases in between. The CDR3 nucleotides are TGTGCCTGGAGTTTTGGTGGGCAAGGCTACACCTTC. This translates into CAWSFGGQGYTF.

The genes are TRBV25-1 and TRBJ2-7, with D perhaps TRBD2 (5 bases). This CDR3 spans 13 amino acids. Germline V gives CDR1 MGHDK, CDR2 SYGVNS. V was cut by 3 bases and J by 2 bases, with 8 bases left in between. The CDR3 protein is CASSDLATYEQYF. The CDR3 DNA sequence: TGTGCCAGCAGTGATCTAGCTACCTACGAGCAGTACTTC.

The chain is built from TRBV4-2 and TRBJ2-7, with 7 positions matching TRBD2. Trimming took 3 bases from V and 6 from J; bases not matched to a gene: 14. The CDR3 runs to 16 residues. The V gene's germline CDR1 is LGHNA and CDR2 YNFKEQ. The CDR3 region has the DNA TGTGCCAGCAGCCATTTAGCGGGCGGGACGGTCCCCGAGCAGTACTTC. Its translation is CASSHLAGGTVPEQYF.

The chain couples TRBV27 to TRBJ2-7; possible D gene TRBD2, 5 bases. Trimming cost V 8 bases and J 6 bases, with 14 bases left between them. The CDR3 loop spans 12 amino acids. Germline V gene lookup returns CDR1 MNHEY and CDR2 SMNVEV (reference sequence). CDR3 amino acids: CASARGPGEQYF. The CDR3 DNA reads as TGTGCCAGCGCCCGCGGGCCAGGCGAGCAGTACTTC.

The V gene is TRBV11-2, the J gene TRBJ1-2; weak D call: TRBD1 (6 bases). The CDR3 runs 15 residues. V lost 1 base, J lost 4 bases, and 13 bases lay in between. Germline-derived CDR1 and CDR2 are SGHAT and FQNNGV. Here the CDR3 reads CASSLVGQWAYGYTF. CDR3 sequence (DNA): TGTGCCAGCAGCTTAGTTGGACAGTGGGCCTATGGCTACACCTTC.

This chain uses TRBV5-8 with TRBJ2-1; D is uncertain. In germline, CDR1 is SGHTS, CDR2 YDEGEE. The CDR3 totals 15 residues. Trimming cost V 0 bases and J 1 base, with 8 bases left between them. CDR3 nucleotides: TGTGCCAGCAGCTTGGCGGGTGATTCCTACAATGAGCAGTTCTTC. This codes for CASSLAGDSYNEQFF.